This T cell receptor (beta chain) was sequenced in a study of monozygotic twins with inflammatory bowel disease. Whole-study findings and limits: Nothing supported a single strong signal or clonotype that was associated with IBD. With others, IBD patients shared fewer clonotypes than healthy twins did, especially with disease activity.

Input per TCR library consisted of 3500 ng of total RNA. One entry per CDR3 protein, without DNA, is what TCRdb gives after re-calling the 5' RACE reads. The table lists approximately 420,000 distinct CDR3 sequences. In regard to this clonotype: Its specificity is not known.

The germline gives CDR1 KGHSH, CDR2 LQKENI. The CDR3 is 14 amino acids. J is TRBJ1-6 and V is TRBV18. The clonotype comes from a human donor with ulcerative colitis or Crohn's disease, or a healthy co-twin of an affected twin (not recorded which). The sequenced material came from blood. The CDR3 protein is CASSPLADNSPLHF.